These 28 T cell receptor beta chains were sequenced from one sample in a study of shared clonotypes between healthy human individuals. The method was immunoSEQ multiplex PCR; TCRdb's version includes in-frame clones alone and lacks a portion of them. The sample has about 380,000 clones, 95% to 97% seen once. Input material: memory CD8+ T cells sorted from blood. The subset was: CD45RO+ cells pooled with CCR7-negative TemRA cells. Receptor source: a man between 25 and 39 years old in good health.

The chain combines TRBV7-9 with TRBJ1-1, with a possible D match to TRBD1 (6 bases). Trimming pared 5 bases from V and 8 bases from J, leaving 9 bases between. Germline V gene sequence: CDR1 SEHNR, CDR2 FQNEAQ (reference sequence). This CDR3 has 11 residues. CDR3 amino acids: CASSQTGEAFF. Written as DNA, the CDR3 is TGTGCCAGCAGCCAAACAGGGGAAGCTTTCTTT.

The genes are TRBV29-1 and TRBJ2-2; D ambiguous. Trimming removed 4 bases from V and 1 base from J, with 10 bases in between. The CDR3 spans 14 residues. CDR1 and CDR2 from the germline V gene are SQVTM and ANQGSEA. CDR3 residues: CSVVASLNTGELFF. The CDR3, as DNA: TGCAGCGTTGTGGCTTCACTGAACACCGGGGAGCTGTTTTTT.

This sequence joins TRBV4-2 and TRBJ2-7, with 7 bases aligning to TRBD2. Germline CDR1 and CDR2: LGHNA and YNFKEQ. Germline trimming cut 6 bases from V and 7 bases from J; bases unmatched to any gene: 3. This CDR3 has 11 amino acids. The CDR3 sequence is CASRGGREQYF. CDR3 coding DNA: TGTGCCAGCAGGGGAGGGAGGGAGCAGTACTTC.

This rearrangement joins TRBV7-9 to TRBJ2-5; the D gene is possibly TRBD1 (6 bases). The CDR3 has 14 residues. Deletions cut 2 bases from V and 5 bases from J, with 12 bases between. Per germline, CDR1 SEHNR and CDR2 FQNEAQ (reference sequence). CDR3 coding DNA: TGTGCCAGCAGCTTAATCTCAGGGGCGGAGACCCAGTACTTC. Translating it yields CASSLISGAETQYF.

The rearrangement uses TRBV5-4 and TRBJ2-2, with D possibly called TRBD1 or TRBD2 (6 bases each). Germline-derived CDR1 and CDR2 are SGHNT and YYREEE (reference sequence). V was shortened by 4 bases and J by 0 bases, with 13 bases between the two germline ends. The CDR3 contains 16 residues. CDR3 residues: CASSPGGGTNTGELFF. CDR3 in DNA: TGTGCCAGCAGCCCCGGAGGGGGAACGAACACCGGGGAGCTGTTTTTT.

This chain connects TRBV27 to TRBJ1-4; D is unclear. Trimming took 5 bases from V and 4 from J, leaving 11 bases between them. Germline V gene sequence: CDR1 MNHEY, CDR2 SMNVEV (reference sequence). The CDR3 is 14 residues long. The CDR3 sequence is CASSSRRLNEKLFF. The CDR3 nucleotides read TGTGCCAGCAGTAGCCGACGGCTTAATGAAAAACTGTTTTTT.

The gene calls are TRBV7-2 and TRBJ2-7; TRBD1 agrees at 9 bases. This CDR3 has 17 amino acids. From germline, CDR1 is SGHTA and CDR2 FQGNSA. J lost 2 bases, V lost 3 bases, and 11 bases had no gene match. CDR3 loop: CASSLGFMGQGPYEQYF. CDR3 bases: TGTGCCAGCAGCTTGGGATTTATGGGACAGGGACCCTACGAGCAGTACTTC. Drawing the rest from reference TRBV7-2 and TRBJ2-7, the complete variable domain is GAGVSQSPSNKVTEKGKDVELRCDPISGHTALYWYRQSLGQGLEFLIYFQGNSAPDKSGLPSDRFSAERTGGSVSTLTIQRTQQEDSAVYLCASSLGFMGQGPYEQYFGPGTRLTVT.

V is TRBV6-1 and J is TRBJ1-2; TRBD1 might be the D (6 bases). Trimming removed 11 bases at V and 0 bases at J, with 19 bases between. Looked up from germline, CDR1 is MNHNS and CDR2 is SASEGT. This CDR3 region has 15 residues. CDR3 DNA: TGTGCCCTTGCGACCCTCCACAGGGCTAACTATGGCTACACCTTC. It yields the protein CALATLHRANYGYTF.

The sample holds one count of this clone. V is TRBV7-9 and J is TRBJ2-5; no definite D call. Trimming shortened V by 1 base and J by 6 bases, and 24 bases separated the two germline ends. Looked up from germline, CDR1 is SEHNR and CDR2 is FQNEAQ (reference sequence). The CDR3 spans 18 residues. CDR3 loop: CASSLGINRFLDGQTQYF. The CDR3 DNA reads TGTGCCAGCAGCTTAGGAATTAATAGGTTCCTCGACGGCCAGACCCAGTACTTC. The full variable domain, its missing parts supplied by reference TRBV7-9 and TRBJ2-5, is DTGVSQNPRHKITKRGQNVTFRCDPISEHNRLYWYRQTLGQGPEFLTYFQNEAQLEKSRLLSDRFSAERPKGSFSTLEIQRTEQGDSAMYLCASSLGINRFLDGQTQYFGPGTRLLVL.

The sample holds one count of this clone. The chain carries TRBV4-2 and TRBJ2-2, with TRBD1 identical over 10 bases. J lost 7 bases, V lost 3 bases, and 5 bases had no gene match. Germline V gene data show CDR1 as LGHNA and CDR2 as YNFKEQ. This CDR3 comprises 15 residues. The DNA for the CDR3 is TGTGCCAGCAGCCAGGGGACAGGGGCCGACGGGGAGCTGTTTTTT. It yields the protein CASSQGTGADGELFF.

This clone showed up just a few times. The genes are TRBV4-2 and TRBJ1-1; D ambiguous. There are 13 residues in the CDR3. The germline V and J ends were trimmed by 1 base and 2 bases, with 5 bases remaining between them. Germline loops: CDR1 LGHNA, CDR2 YNFKEQ. The CDR3: CASSQAQNTEAFF. The CDR3 nucleotides read TGTGCCAGCAGCCAAGCCCAAAACACTGAAGCTTTCTTT.

V and J are TRBV7-9 and TRBJ2-3, with D perhaps being TRBD1 or TRBD2 (5 bases each). The germline V and J ends were trimmed by 2 bases and 4 bases, with 13 bases remaining between them. This CDR3 is 15 amino acids long. The germline V gene has CDR1 SEHNR and CDR2 FQNEAQ (reference sequence). The CDR3 DNA is TGTGCCAGCAGCTTAAAGCAGGGACGAGCAGATACGCAGTATTTT. Translating it yields CASSLKQGRADTQYF.

V is TRBV4-1 and J is TRBJ2-3; D may be TRBD2 (6 bases). Germline assignment: CDR1 MGHRA and CDR2 YSYEKL. The CDR3 spans 15 residues. The V end lost 5 bases, the J end lost 4 bases, and 16 bases lay between the germline ends. The chain's CDR3 is CASSSTSFQADTQYF. In DNA, the CDR3 is TGCGCCAGCAGCTCGACTAGTTTCCAAGCAGATACGCAGTATTTT.

This clone was seen a single time. The genes are TRBV7-9 and TRBJ1-1; TRBD1 might be the D (5 bases). V was clipped by 7 bases and J by 5 bases, with 17 bases between them. The CDR3 consists of 14 residues. Per the germline V gene, CDR1 is SEHNR and CDR2 is FQNEAQ (reference sequence). CDR3 sequence (DNA): TGTGCCAGCACCAAAGACTGGGGGAGGACTGAAGCTTTCTTT. It specifies CASTKDWGRTEAFF.

The chain joins TRBV6-1 to TRBJ2-7; the match to TRBD2 covers 9 bases. Germline CDR1 is MNHNS and CDR2 is SASEGT. V shed 6 bases and J 3 bases; nucleotides not matched to a gene: 3. The length of the CDR3 is 13 residues. In DNA form, the CDR3 reads TGTGCCAGCAGCGGGACTAGCCGCTACGAGCAGTACTTC. Amino acids: CASSGTSRYEQYF.

The CDR3 DNA is TGCGCCAGCAGTGACAGGGGCTACGAGCAGTACTTC. Encoded protein: CASSDRGYEQYF. The rearrangement uses TRBV10-2 and TRBJ2-7; a weak D match, TRBD1 (6 bases). This CDR3 contains 12 residues. The V gene lost 3 bases and the J gene lost 3 bases, with 6 bases spanning the gap. Per germline, CDR1 WSHSY and CDR2 SAAADI.

V usage is TRBV9 and J usage is TRBJ2-2; 7 bases map to TRBD1. V lost 0 bases, J lost 0 bases, and 5 bases stayed unmatched. The CDR3 length is 17 residues. Germline V lookup: CDR1 SGDLS, CDR2 YYNGEE. The DNA for the CDR3 is TGTGCCAGCAGCGTAGGGAAACAGGGGACGAACACCGGGGAGCTGTTTTTT. Translating it yields CASSVGKQGTNTGELFF.

The gene calls are TRBV5-5 and TRBJ2-1, with TRBD2 identical over 12 bases. The CDR3 contains 15 residues. Germline V gives CDR1 SGHKS, CDR2 YYEKEE (reference sequence). The trim removed 0 bases at V and 6 bases at J, leaving 1 base unmatched. The DNA of the CDR3 is TGTGCCAGCAGCTTGGCTAGCGGGAGGGCCAATGAGCAGTTCTTC. It yields the protein CASSLASGRANEQFF.

The genes are TRBV7-2 and TRBJ2-7, with D possibly matching TRBD2 (5 bases). The CDR3 has 16 amino acids. Germline V lookup: CDR1 SGHTA, CDR2 FQGNSA. The V gene lost 3 bases and the J gene lost 7 bases, with 22 bases spanning the gap. CDR3 in amino acids: CASSLSLGLGSWEQYF. CDR3 bases: TGTGCCAGCAGCTTGTCCCTCGGACTCGGCTCGTGGGAGCAGTACTTC. The whole variable domain, remainder taken from reference TRBV7-2 and TRBJ2-7, is GAGVSQSPSNKVTEKGKDVELRCDPISGHTALYWYRQSLGQGLEFLIYFQGNSAPDKSGLPSDRFSAERTGGSVSTLTIQRTQQEDSAVYLCASSLSLGLGSWEQYFGPGTRLTVT.

The chain uses TRBV11-1 and TRBJ2-2, with TRBD2 matching over 9 bases. Trimming cost V 5 bases and J 6 bases; bases outside gene matches: 13. The CDR3 extends over 17 amino acids. Germline V CDR1 and CDR2: SGHAT, FQDESV (reference sequence). As DNA, the CDR3 is TGTGCCAGCAGCCCACTCGGGAAAGCGGGAGGCCCCGGGGAGCTGTTTTTT. Amino acids: CASSPLGKAGGPGELFF.

The chain has TRBV25-1 and TRBJ2-1, with TRBD2 matching over 10 bases. With V trimmed by 4 bases and J by 0 bases, 6 bases remained unmatched. The CDR3 extends over 17 amino acids. In germline, CDR1 is MGHDK, CDR2 SYGVNS. DNA for the CDR3: TGTGCCAGCAGTGCCTTCCCTAGCGGGAGCTCCTACAATGAGCAGTTCTTC. This encodes CASSAFPSGSSYNEQFF.

The CDR3 sequence: CASSPTSPGELFF. DNA for the CDR3: TGTGCCAGCTCACCGACTAGTCCCGGGGAGCTGTTTTTT. This chain joins TRBV18 and TRBJ2-2; D might be TRBD2 (6 bases). This CDR3 contains 13 residues. Germline assignment: CDR1 KGHSH and CDR2 LQKENI. V lost 3 bases, J lost 6 bases, and 8 bases lay in between. The full variable domain, rest sourced from reference TRBV18 and TRBJ2-2, is NAGVMQNPRHLVRRRGQEARLRCSPMKGHSHVYWYRQLPEEGLKFMVYLQKENIIDESGMPKERFSAEFPKEGPSILRIQQVVRGDSAAYFCASSPTSPGELFFGEGSRLTVL.

The CDR3 protein is CASSDLQGTTRTDTQYF. CDR3 in DNA: TGTGCCAGCAGTGATCTTCAGGGGACAACCCGCACAGATACGCAGTATTTT. The gene calls are TRBV6-1 and TRBJ2-3; TRBD1 might be the D (6 bases). V lost 3 bases and J lost 1, with 17 bases in between. This CDR3 has 17 residues. Looked up from germline, CDR1 is MNHNS and CDR2 is SASEGT.

This clone is a singleton in its sample. The rearrangement joins TRBV19 to TRBJ2-2; the D gene could be TRBD1 or TRBD2 (6 bases each). Germline CDR1 LNHDA, CDR2 SQIVND (reference sequence). V was clipped by 3 bases and J by 4 bases, with 12 bases between them. The CDR3 is 15 residues long. Here the CDR3 DNA reads TGTGCCAGTAGTATGTTAGGGGGGAGCACCGGGGAGCTGTTTTTT. Translated, it gives CASSMLGGSTGELFF.

The rearrangement links TRBV19 to TRBJ2-3, with D possibly matching TRBD1 (6 bases). This CDR3 has 14 residues. Germline V gene data show CDR1 as LNHDA and CDR2 as SQIVND (reference sequence). Trimming cost V 2 bases and J 1 base, with 7 bases left between them. The CDR3 here is CASSINRGTDTQYF. DNA of the CDR3: TGTGCCAGTAGTATAAACAGGGGCACAGATACGCAGTATTTT.

The rearrangement joins TRBV7-9 to TRBJ2-7; D might be TRBD1 (7 bases). This CDR3 spans 12 amino acids. The V gene lost 4 bases and the J gene lost 6 bases, with 10 bases spanning the gap. CDR1 is SEHNR and CDR2 is FQNEAQ in the germline V gene (reference sequence). The CDR3 is CASSWQGGEQYF. CDR3 sequence (DNA): TGTGCCAGCAGCTGGCAGGGGGGCGAGCAGTACTTC.

The chain joins TRBV6-5 to TRBJ2-3; D possibly uses TRBD1 or TRBD2 (6 bases each). The CDR3 runs 15 residues. Germline CDR1 and CDR2: MNHEY and SVGAGI. Trimming shortened V by 0 bases and J by 3 bases, and 10 bases separated the two germline ends. CDR3 sequence: CASSYSGGATDTQYF. CDR3 in DNA: TGTGCCAGCAGTTACTCGGGGGGCGCAACAGATACGCAGTATTTT.

The chain recombines TRBV28 with TRBJ2-7, with D perhaps TRBD2 (5 bases). Germline V lookup: CDR1 MDHEN, CDR2 SYDVKM. CDR3 length: 13 amino acids. Between the trimmed V and J ends, which lost 6 bases and 2 bases, there was a span of 11 bases. CDR3 nucleotide sequence: TGTGCCAGCAGCCTCGGTAGCGCCTACGAGCAGTACTTC. As protein: CASSLGSAYEQYF.